A single sample gave rise to the 22 T cell receptor beta chains below, sequenced in a study of blood T cell repertoires in COVID-19. TCRdb's table, derived via immunoSEQ multiplex PCR, lists solely in-frame clones and lacks some. The sample contains under 300,000 clones, about nine tenths of which appear only once. The sample comprised PBMCs or T cells enriched from blood (not recorded which). The receptors derive from a woman aged 30 to 39 with acute COVID-19.

The rearrangement joins TRBV12-3 or TRBV12-4 to TRBJ2-1; 7 bases map to TRBD2. The CDR3 is 13 amino acids. After removal of 6 bases from V and 4 bases from J, the junction contained 3 bases not matched to a gene. CDR3 region: CASSRGGYNEQFF. DNA for the CDR3: TGTGCCAGCAGCCGCGGGGGTTACAATGAGCAGTTCTTC.

This clone was detected once. The chain carries TRBV7-9 and TRBJ2-7; 8 bases are shared with TRBD1. In germline, CDR1 is SEHNR, CDR2 FQNEAQ (reference sequence). The CDR3 is 14 residues long. V shed 11 bases and J 6 bases; nucleotides not matched to a gene: 15. The DNA of the CDR3 is TGTGCCGGCCAGTTTAGCGGACAGGGAACCGAGCAGTACTTC. Translation gives CAGQFSGQGTEQYF.

The rearrangement joins TRBV28 to TRBJ2-7; tentative D call: TRBD1 (6 bases). Germline CDR1 and CDR2: MDHEN and SYDVKM. CDR3 size: 14 residues. V dropped 6 bases and J dropped 2 bases, with 14 bases sitting between them. CDR3 amino acids: CASRPGTPTYEQYF. The CDR3 nucleotides are TGTGCCAGCAGGCCCGGGACACCAACCTACGAGCAGTACTTC.

The V gene is TRBV25-1, the J gene TRBJ1-6; 8 bases line up with TRBD1. The ends lost 4 bases at V and 8 bases at J; junction bases unmatched: 1. Per the germline V gene, CDR1 is MGHDK and CDR2 is SYGVNS. The CDR3 runs to 13 residues. The CDR3: CASSGTGYSPLHF. CDR3 in DNA: TGTGCCAGCAGTGGGACAGGGTATTCACCCCTCCACTTT.

The chain carries TRBV27 and TRBJ1-5; tentatively, D is TRBD1 (5 bases). Trimming shortened V by 3 bases and J by 6 bases, and 9 bases separated the two germline ends. The V gene's germline CDR1 is MNHEY and CDR2 SMNVEV (reference sequence). This CDR3 has 13 residues. The CDR3: CASSLQGGQPQHF. CDR3 DNA sequence: TGTGCCAGCAGTTTGCAGGGAGGTCAGCCCCAGCATTTT.

The chain uses TRBV27 and TRBJ2-1; 9 nucleotides align to TRBD1. Germline V lookup: CDR1 MNHEY, CDR2 SMNVEV (reference sequence). The junction had 9 bases not matched to a gene; V was cut back by 3 bases and J by 9 bases. The CDR3 is 15 residues long. This CDR3 reads CASSFQGTGFPEQFF. For the CDR3, the DNA is TGTGCCAGCAGTTTCCAGGGGACAGGGTTTCCTGAGCAGTTCTTC.

This rearrangement joins TRBV6-2 or TRBV6-3 to TRBJ1-1, with D unclear. The CDR3 runs 15 residues. V gave up 2 bases and J gave up 3 bases, with 13 bases separating them. CDR1 and CDR2 (germline): MNHEY, SVGEGT. The CDR3 DNA sequence: TGTGCCAGCAGTTACCGAGGCCTTTTATACACTGAAGCTTTCTTT. Its translation: CASSYRGLLYTEAFF.

The chain recombines TRBV5-8 with TRBJ2-6; D is possibly TRBD1 (6 bases). Trimming stripped 4 bases from V and 5 bases from J, with 16 bases between. CDR3 size: 16 residues. The germline gives CDR1 SGHTS, CDR2 YDEGEE. In nucleotides, the CDR3 is TGTGCCAGCAGCACCGGACAGCCCCTGTGGGCCAACGTCCTGACTTTC. It specifies CASSTGQPLWANVLTF.

The chain couples TRBV25-1 to TRBJ2-2; 13 bases match TRBD2. The CDR3 is 13 amino acids. Germline loops: CDR1 MGHDK, CDR2 SYGVNS. J lost 7 bases, V lost 8 bases, and 1 base had no gene match. For the CDR3, the DNA is TGTGCCAGCGGGACTAGCGGGATCGGGGAGCTGTTTTTT. Protein: CASGTSGIGELFF. The complete variable domain, with remaining parts taken from reference TRBV25-1 and TRBJ2-2, reads EADIYQTPRYLVIGTGKKITLECSQTMGHDKMYWYQQDPGMELHLIHYSYGVNSTEKGDLSSESTVSRIRTEHFPLTLESARPSHTSQYLCASGTSGIGELFFGEGSRLTVL.

The rearrangement uses TRBV29-1 and TRBJ2-7; 13 bases match TRBD2. The V and J ends lost 6 bases and 4 bases, in that order; junction bases with no gene match: 6. The V gene's germline CDR1 is SQVTM and CDR2 ANQGSEA. CDR3 length: 14 residues. CDR3 sequence reads: CSVILAGGIYEQYF. The CDR3 nucleotides read TGCAGCGTCATACTAGCGGGAGGGATTTACGAGCAGTACTTC.

This clone was counted between two and nine times. V and J are TRBV18 and TRBJ2-1, with a weak D call TRBD1 (5 bases). This CDR3 has 13 residues. Germline-derived CDR1 and CDR2 are KGHSH and LQKENI. The V and J ends lost 4 bases and 4 bases respectively, with 8 bases between them. CDR3 sequence reads: CASSLDRYNEQFF. The CDR3 DNA sequence: TGTGCCAGCTCACTTGACAGATACAATGAGCAGTTCTTC.

The chain has TRBV4-3 and TRBJ2-1; a possible D gene is TRBD2 (5 bases). From germline, CDR1 is LGHNA and CDR2 YSLEER. This CDR3 spans 15 amino acids. Between the trimmed V and J ends, which lost 1 base and 10 bases, there was a span of 17 bases. CDR3 sequence (DNA): TGCGCCAGCAGCCAAGCGGAAAGCGGCCTTGGGGAGCAGTTCTTC. It is translated as CASSQAESGLGEQFF.

The CDR3 region is CASSRAGPGSGNTIYF. The CDR3 DNA sequence: TGTGCCAGCAGCCGTGCGGGCCCTGGCTCTGGAAACACCATATATTTT. V usage is TRBV14 and J usage is TRBJ1-3, with no clear D. The V end lost 4 bases, the J end lost 0 bases, and 13 bases lay between the germline ends. CDR1 is SGHDN and CDR2 is FVKESK in the germline V gene. CDR3 length: 16 residues. The full variable domain, rest sourced from reference TRBV14 and TRBJ1-3, is EAGVTQFPSHSVIEKGQTVTLRCDPISGHDNLYWYRRVMGKEIKFLLHFVKESKQDESGMPNNRFLAERTGGTYSTLKVQPAELEDSGVYFCASSRAGPGSGNTIYFGEGSWLTVV.

The CDR3 here is CSASVGVSSYNEQFF. The CDR3 bases are TGCAGTGCTAGTGTAGGGGTAAGCTCCTACAATGAGCAGTTCTTC. V and J are TRBV20-1 and TRBJ2-1; perhaps TRBD1 as D (5 bases). The V end was cut by 3 bases, the J end by 0 bases, with 12 bases between. This CDR3 comprises 15 residues. CDR1 DFQATT and CDR2 SNEGSKA come from the germline V gene (reference sequence).

The rearrangement joins TRBV15 to TRBJ2-2; 7 bases align to TRBD1. CDR1 and CDR2 from the germline V gene are LNHNV and YYDKDF (reference sequence). Trimming took 5 bases from V and 5 from J; bases not matched to a gene: 8. CDR3 length: 15 residues. CDR3 protein: CATSGRQGRTGELFF. CDR3 DNA sequence: TGTGCCACCAGCGGCAGACAGGGAAGAACCGGGGAGCTGTTTTTT.

The chain employs TRBV7-2 and TRBJ1-5; D is possibly TRBD1 (6 bases). This CDR3 is 15 amino acids long. Germline CDR1 SGHTA, CDR2 FQGNSA. V lost 1 base, J lost 5 bases, and 12 bases lay in between. CDR3 sequence: CASSLGGGGDQPQHF. DNA of the CDR3: TGTGCCAGCAGCTTAGGTGGCGGGGGCGATCAGCCCCAGCATTTT.

This rearrangement joins TRBV3-1 (or the pseudogene TRBV3-2) to TRBJ2-7, with TRBD2 identical over 13 bases. The CDR3 extends over 17 amino acids. V lost 4 bases and J lost 7; bases outside the gene matches: 13. Germline assignment: CDR1 LGHDT and CDR2 YNNKEL (reference sequence). The CDR3 DNA is TGTGCCAGCAGCCGAGGGGCCCCGACTAGCGGGGGGTGGGAGCAGTACTTC. This gives the protein CASSRGAPTSGGWEQYF.

This rearrangement joins TRBV19 to TRBJ1-1, with TRBD1 as a possible D gene (5 bases). This CDR3 spans 15 amino acids. Trimming took 10 bases from V and 0 from J, leaving 18 bases between them. Germline V gives CDR1 LNHDA, CDR2 SQIVND (reference sequence). In nucleotides, the CDR3 is TGTGCCACCACATTGGACACAGTGGTGAACACTGAAGCTTTCTTT. Amino acid sequence: CATTLDTVVNTEAFF.

Points on this clone: In the same sample, other DNA sequences code for this CDR3. This chain uses TRBV28 with TRBJ1-5; D remains ambiguous. Trimming left V 2 bases short and J 3 bases short, with 11 bases between. This CDR3 spans 15 amino acids. The germline V gene encodes CDR1 MDHEN and CDR2 SYDVKM. The CDR3 loop reads CASSLGVGANQPQHF. As DNA, the CDR3 is TGTGCCAGCAGTTTAGGGGTGGGAGCCAATCAGCCCCAGCATTTT.

This chain connects TRBV2 to TRBJ2-7, with D hard to call. This CDR3 is built from 12 residues. V lost 7 bases to trimming and J lost 0 bases, with 7 bases between them. Germline-derived CDR1 and CDR2 are SNHLY and FYNNEI. The CDR3 DNA is TGTGCCAGCAAAGTCGGCTCCTACGAGCAGTACTTC. Amino acids: CASKVGSYEQYF.

This CDR3 is CASRLLPGSNSPLHF. The CDR3 DNA reads TGTGCCAGCAGGCTCCTCCCGGGTAGTAATTCACCCCTCCACTTT. The V call is TRBV2, the J call TRBJ1-6; D call uncertain. Trimming removed 6 bases at V and 6 bases at J, with 15 bases between. The germline CDR1 and CDR2 sequences are SNHLY and FYNNEI. The CDR3 is 15 amino acids.

The genes are TRBV28 and TRBJ1-1; D is unresolved. V lost 1 base to trimming and J lost 0 bases, with 6 bases between them. The germline gives CDR1 MDHEN, CDR2 SYDVKM. The CDR3 sequence is 14 residues long. This chain's CDR3 is CASSLFPMNTEAFF. CDR3 nucleotide sequence: TGTGCCAGCAGTTTATTCCCAATGAACACTGAAGCTTTCTTT.